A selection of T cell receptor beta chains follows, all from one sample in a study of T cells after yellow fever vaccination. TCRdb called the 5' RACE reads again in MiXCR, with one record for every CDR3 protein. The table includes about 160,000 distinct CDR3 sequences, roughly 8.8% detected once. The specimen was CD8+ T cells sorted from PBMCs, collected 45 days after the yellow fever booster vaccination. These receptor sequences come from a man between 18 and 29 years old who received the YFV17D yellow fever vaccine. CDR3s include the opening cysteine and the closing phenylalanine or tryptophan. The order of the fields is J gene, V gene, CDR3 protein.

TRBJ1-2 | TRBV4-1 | CASSQDYFNYGYTF
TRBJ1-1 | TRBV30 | CAWTLGGRITEAFF
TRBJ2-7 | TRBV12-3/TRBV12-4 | CASSSGLAANTYEQYF
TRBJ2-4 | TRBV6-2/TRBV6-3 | CASSNAEFYDIQYF
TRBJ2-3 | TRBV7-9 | CASSLGRRQAVWNTQYF
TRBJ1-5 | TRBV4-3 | CASSPASDYQPQHF
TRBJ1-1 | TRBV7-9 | CASSLGGGDTEAFF
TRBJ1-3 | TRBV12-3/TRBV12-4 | CASSSGPGNTIYF
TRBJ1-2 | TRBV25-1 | CASSGPNYGYTF
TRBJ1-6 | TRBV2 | CASSERGQGNSPLHF
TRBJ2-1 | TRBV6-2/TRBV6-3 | CASSVAGVGGEQFF
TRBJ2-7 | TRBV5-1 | CASSQPRDTEAYEQYF
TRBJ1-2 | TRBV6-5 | CASKPRAAGYGYTF
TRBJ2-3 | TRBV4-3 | CASSQEKGTDTQYF
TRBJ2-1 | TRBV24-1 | CATSGGGSYNEQFF
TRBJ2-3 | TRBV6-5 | CASSRLAGGQPQYF
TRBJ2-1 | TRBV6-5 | CASAAGQGPYNEQFF